The T cell receptor (beta chain) described here comes from a study of cytomegalovirus exposure and HLA in healthy donors (dated by TCRdb to about 2017). Concerning the study at large: According to a later analysis, the 120 validation repertoires were produced on the same platform as the approximately 600 repertoires of the first cohort. The study aimed to test whether cataloging public T cell receptors could reveal signatures of past pathogen exposure. A separate validation cohort of 100 to 150 different subjects was used in addition to the approximately 640-subject first cohort. To predict cytomegalovirus infection status, the study combined high-throughput TCR immunosequencing, statistical association of individual TCRs with disease status, and machine learning. Overall study outcomes, separate from this receptor: Most TCR sequences were observed very rarely across donors, whereas some public TCRs were present in many individuals. The validation cohort had no HLA typing available for a later analysis, so co-occurrence within that cohort was assessed over all 130 or so repertoires. A later analysis found that TCRs clustered in the first cohort also tended to co-occur in the 120 validation repertoires, with more than 90% of cluster scores above 0. In vitro tests confirmed that three of the cytomegalovirus-associated TCR beta chains recognize cytomegalovirus antigens. Cytomegalovirus status was reported to be diagnosed by the classifier with high specificity and sensitivity in both the original and validation cohorts. The authors suggested that the approach could potentially be extended to other disease states and immunological phenotypes. The study listed 150 to 200 TCR beta chains as associated with cytomegalovirus.

The donors were included in the validation cohort of over a hundred subjects, a group kept apart from the roughly 680-subject first cohort. The library was built by means of the immunoSEQ multiplex PCR assay. In the original analysis: A statistical classification framework was built for diagnosing cytomegalovirus status from the catalog of TCR beta chain sequences. Held by TCRdb, this immuneACCESS table contains in-frame sequences only and omits some clones. Under half of the omission traces to an unresolved V gene where checked; the cause of the rest is unknown. That table gives V, J and clone size, and the DNA gave D and trimming. The table for this sample lists over 200,000 clones; less than 85% of them were counted only once. 5.5% to 6.5% of the sample is taken by the ten largest. A word on this clone: Its specific antigen is unknown. No clone much larger than this one lies a single base away; base qualities are absent.

From the cysteine through the phenylalanine, the CDR3 covers 15 amino acids. Here the CDR3 DNA is all that survives: 45 bases in frame from base 1. Based on the germline V gene, the CDR1 and CDR2 sequences are MGHRA and YSYEKL. V is shortened by 0 bases, J by 4 bases, and the region joining them spans 10 bases. The chain couples TRBV4-1 to TRBJ1-5; D gene: possibly TRBD1, on 6 matching bases. Material for sequencing was PBMCs. This sequence originates from a woman aged 18 to 35 in good health and CMV-seronegative. The CDR3 has the sequence CASSQDGGRNQPQHF. The nucleotides are TGCGCCAGCAGCCAAGACGGGGGCAGGAATCAGCCCCAGCATTTT.